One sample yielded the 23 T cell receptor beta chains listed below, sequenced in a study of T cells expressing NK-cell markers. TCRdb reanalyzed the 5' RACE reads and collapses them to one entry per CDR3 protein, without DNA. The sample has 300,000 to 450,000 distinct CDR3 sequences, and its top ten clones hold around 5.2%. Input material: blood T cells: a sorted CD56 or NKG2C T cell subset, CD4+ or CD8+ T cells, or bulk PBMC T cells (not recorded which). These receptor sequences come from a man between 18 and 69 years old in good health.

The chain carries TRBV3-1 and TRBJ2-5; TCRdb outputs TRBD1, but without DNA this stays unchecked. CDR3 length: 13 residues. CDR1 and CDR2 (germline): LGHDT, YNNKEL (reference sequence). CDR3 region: CASSPQTRGQGYF.

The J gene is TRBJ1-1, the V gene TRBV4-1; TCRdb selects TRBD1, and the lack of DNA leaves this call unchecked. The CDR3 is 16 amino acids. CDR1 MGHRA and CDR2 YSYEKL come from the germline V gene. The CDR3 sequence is CASSQVQGRVNTEAFF.

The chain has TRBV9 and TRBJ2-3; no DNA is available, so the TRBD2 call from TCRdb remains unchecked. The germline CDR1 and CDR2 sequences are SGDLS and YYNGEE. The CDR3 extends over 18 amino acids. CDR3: CASSVVGVARASTDTQYF. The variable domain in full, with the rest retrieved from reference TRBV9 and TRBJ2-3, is DSGVTQTPKHLITATGQRVTLRCSPRSGDLSVYWYQQSLDQGLQFLIQYYNGEERAKGNILERFSAQQFPDLHSELNLSSLELGDSALYFCASSVVGVARASTDTQYFGPGTRLTVL.

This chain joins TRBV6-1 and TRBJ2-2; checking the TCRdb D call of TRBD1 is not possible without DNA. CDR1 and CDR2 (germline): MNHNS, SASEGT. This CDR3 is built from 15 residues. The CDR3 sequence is CASSVGDVNTGELFF.

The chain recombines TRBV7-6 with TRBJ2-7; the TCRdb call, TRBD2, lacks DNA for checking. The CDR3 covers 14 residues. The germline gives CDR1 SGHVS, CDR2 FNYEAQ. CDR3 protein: CASSPGTHSYEQYF.

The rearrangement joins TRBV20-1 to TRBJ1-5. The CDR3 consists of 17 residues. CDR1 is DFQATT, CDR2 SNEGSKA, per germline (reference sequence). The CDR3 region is CSARDQGWGFSNQPQHF.

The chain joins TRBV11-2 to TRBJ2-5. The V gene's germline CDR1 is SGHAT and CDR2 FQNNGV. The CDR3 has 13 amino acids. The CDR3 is CASSARFQETQYF.

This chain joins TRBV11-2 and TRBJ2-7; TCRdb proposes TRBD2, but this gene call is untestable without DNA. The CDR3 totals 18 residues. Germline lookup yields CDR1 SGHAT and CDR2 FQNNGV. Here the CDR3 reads CASSSWTSVFAPNYEQYF. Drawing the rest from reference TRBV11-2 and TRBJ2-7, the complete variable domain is EAGVAQSPRYKIIEKRQSVAFWCNPISGHATLYWYQQILGQGPKLLIQFQNNGVVDDSQLPKDRFSAERLKGVDSTLKIQPAKLEDSAVYLCASSSWTSVFAPNYEQYFGPGTRLTVT.

The CDR3: CASSLGTAWDGYTF. The chain couples TRBV5-5 to TRBJ1-2; without DNA, the TCRdb call of TRBD1 cannot be checked. Per germline, CDR1 SGHKS and CDR2 YYEKEE (reference sequence). The CDR3 length is 14 residues. Complete variable domain (other parts from reference TRBV5-5 and TRBJ1-2): DAGVTQSPTHLIKTRGQQVTLRCSPISGHKSVSWYQQVLGQGPQFIFQYYEKEERGRGNFPDRFSARQFPNYSSELNVNALLLGDSALYLCASSLGTAWDGYTFGSGTRLTVV.

This CDR3 is CSARAHLGTDTQYF. J is TRBJ2-3 and V is TRBV20-1; without DNA, the TCRdb call of TRBD2 cannot be checked. Germline V CDR1 and CDR2: DFQATT, SNEGSKA (reference sequence). The CDR3 length is 14 residues.

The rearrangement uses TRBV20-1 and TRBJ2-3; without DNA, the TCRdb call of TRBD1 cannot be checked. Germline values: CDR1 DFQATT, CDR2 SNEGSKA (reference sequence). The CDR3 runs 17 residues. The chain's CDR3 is CSARTVVGQGTGGTQYF.

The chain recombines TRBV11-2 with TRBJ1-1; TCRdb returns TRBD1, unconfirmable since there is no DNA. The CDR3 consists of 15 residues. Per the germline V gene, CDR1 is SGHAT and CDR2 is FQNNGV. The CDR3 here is CASSLRTGLNTEAFF. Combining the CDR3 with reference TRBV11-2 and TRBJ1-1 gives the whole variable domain EAGVAQSPRYKIIEKRQSVAFWCNPISGHATLYWYQQILGQGPKLLIQFQNNGVVDDSQLPKDRFSAERLKGVDSTLKIQPAKLEDSAVYLCASSLRTGLNTEAFFGQGTRLTVV.

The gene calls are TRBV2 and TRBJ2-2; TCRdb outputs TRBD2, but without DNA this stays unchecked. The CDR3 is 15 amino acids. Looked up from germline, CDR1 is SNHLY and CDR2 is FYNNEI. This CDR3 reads CASSQGLVNTGELFF.

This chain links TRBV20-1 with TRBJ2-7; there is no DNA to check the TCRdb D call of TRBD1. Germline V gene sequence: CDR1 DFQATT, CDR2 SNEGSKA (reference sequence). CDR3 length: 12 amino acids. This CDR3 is CSAPDRTREQYF.

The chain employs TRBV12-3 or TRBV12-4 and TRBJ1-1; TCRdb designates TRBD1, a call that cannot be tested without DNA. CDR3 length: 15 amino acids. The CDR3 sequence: CASSSGRTGYTEAFF.

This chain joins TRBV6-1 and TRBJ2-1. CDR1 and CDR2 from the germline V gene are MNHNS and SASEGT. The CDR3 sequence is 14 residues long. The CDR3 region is CASKIRSSYNEQFF.

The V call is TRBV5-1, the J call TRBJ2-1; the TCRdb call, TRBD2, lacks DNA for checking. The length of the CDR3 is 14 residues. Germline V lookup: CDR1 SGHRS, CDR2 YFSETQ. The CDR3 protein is CASSLPNVGGEQFF.

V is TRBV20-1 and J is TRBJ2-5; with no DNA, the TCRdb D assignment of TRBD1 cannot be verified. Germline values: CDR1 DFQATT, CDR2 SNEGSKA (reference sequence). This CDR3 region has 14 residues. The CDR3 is CSALRQGDQETQYF.

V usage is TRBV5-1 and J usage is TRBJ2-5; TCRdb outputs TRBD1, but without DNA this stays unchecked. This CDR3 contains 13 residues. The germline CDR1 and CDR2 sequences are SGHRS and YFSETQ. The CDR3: CASRIDWGETQYF.

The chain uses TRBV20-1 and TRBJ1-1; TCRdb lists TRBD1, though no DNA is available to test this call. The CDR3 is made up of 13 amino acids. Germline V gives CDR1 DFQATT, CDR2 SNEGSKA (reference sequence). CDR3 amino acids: CSASQGRRTEAFF.

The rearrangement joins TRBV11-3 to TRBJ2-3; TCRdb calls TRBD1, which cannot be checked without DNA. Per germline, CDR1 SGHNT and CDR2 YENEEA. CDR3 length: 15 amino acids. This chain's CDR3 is CASSSGGGSTDTQYF.

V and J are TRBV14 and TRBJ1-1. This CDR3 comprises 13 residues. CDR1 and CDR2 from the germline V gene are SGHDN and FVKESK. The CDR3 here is CASSQEYRTEAFF.

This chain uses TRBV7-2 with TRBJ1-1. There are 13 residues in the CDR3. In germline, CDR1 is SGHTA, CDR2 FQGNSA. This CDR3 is CASSSSDLSGAFF. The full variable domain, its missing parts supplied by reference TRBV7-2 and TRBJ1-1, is GAGVSQSPSNKVTEKGKDVELRCDPISGHTALYWYRQSLGQGLEFLIYFQGNSAPDKSGLPSDRFSAERTGGSVSTLTIQRTQQEDSAVYLCASSSSDLSGAFFGQGTRLTVV.